Shown below are 10 T cell receptor beta chains from a single sample sequenced in a study of blood T cell repertoires in COVID-19. Assay: immunoSEQ multiplex PCR; the TCRdb copy retains only in-frame clones and omits some. This sample has 350,000 to 400,000 clones, with about nine tenths found just once. Source material: PBMCs or T cells enriched from blood (not recorded which). These receptors all stem from a woman aged 40 to 49 who had been exposed to COVID-19.

V usage is TRBV7-8 and J usage is TRBJ1-5, with a weak D call TRBD1 (6 bases). The CDR3 has 16 amino acids. V was pared by 4 bases and J by 0 bases, with 13 bases between. Germline V gene lookup returns CDR1 SGHVS and CDR2 FQNEAQ. In DNA, the CDR3 is TGTGCCAGCAGCTCTCAGGGGTTATATAGCAATCAGCCCCAGCATTTT. This gives the protein CASSSQGLYSNQPQHF. Looking up the rest from reference TRBV7-8 and TRBJ1-5 gives the full variable domain: GAGVSQSPRYKVAKRGQDVALRCDPISGHVSLFWYQQALGQGPEFLTYFQNEAQLDKSGLPSDRFFAERPEGSVSTLKIQRTQQEDSAVYLCASSSQGLYSNQPQHFGDGTRLSIL.

The V call is TRBV7-3, the J call TRBJ2-2; no clear D. The CDR3 spans 16 residues. The germline V gene has CDR1 SGHTA and CDR2 FQGTGA. The V and J ends lost 2 bases and 0 bases respectively, with 10 bases between them. CDR3 residues: CASSLLGFANTGELFF. CDR3 DNA: TGTGCCAGCAGCTTATTGGGCTTCGCGAACACCGGGGAGCTGTTTTTT.

This chain links TRBV29-1 with TRBJ1-2; TRBD1 is a possible D gene (6 bases). This CDR3 is 12 amino acids long. The germline V gene encodes CDR1 SQVTM and CDR2 ANQGSEA. The V end lost 1 base, the J end lost 8 bases, and 11 bases lay between the germline ends. The CDR3 protein is CSVEGRGGGYTF. The CDR3 DNA is TGCAGCGTTGAAGGCAGGGGTGGGGGCTACACCTTC.

V and J are TRBV10-1 and TRBJ1-1, with 7 bases that match TRBD1. The CDR3 has 14 residues. V gave up 6 bases and J gave up 4 bases; unmatched junction bases: 8. CDR1 WNHNN and CDR2 SYGVQD come from the germline V gene (reference sequence). The CDR3 DNA follows: TGCGCCAGCAGCCTCTACAGGGGTCGCACTGAAGCTTTCTTT. This codes for CASSLYRGRTEAFF.

The genes are TRBV5-1 and TRBJ2-5, with 7 bases matching TRBD1. Trimming at V came to 4 bases and at J to 2 bases, leaving 8 bases not matched to a gene. Germline CDR1 reads SGHRS; CDR2 reads YFSETQ. The CDR3 consists of 15 residues. The CDR3 coding sequence is TGCGCCAGCAGCCCCAGGGACAGCCCTCAAGAGACCCAGTACTTC. Translating gives CASSPRDSPQETQYF. Full variable domain (missing parts from reference TRBV5-1 and TRBJ2-5): KAGVTQTPRYLIKTRGQQVTLSCSPISGHRSVSWYQQTPGQGLQFLFEYFSETQRNKGNFPGRFSGRQFSNSRSEMNVSTLELGDSALYLCASSPRDSPQETQYFGPGTRLLVL.

With regard to this clone: The junction and the germline gene differ at one end; a read error may be behind it. J is TRBJ1-2 and V is TRBV6-1; maybe TRBD1 (6 bases). The CDR3 is made up of 12 amino acids. The germline gives CDR1 MNHNS, CDR2 SASEGT. The CDR3 here is CASSEVAGATPF. The CDR3 coding sequence is TGTGCCAGCAGTGAAGTAGCGGGGGCTACCCCCTTC.

The V and J genes are TRBV7-8 and TRBJ2-3, with D perhaps TRBD1 (5 bases). Looked up from germline, CDR1 is SGHVS and CDR2 is FQNEAQ. The ends were cut back, 3 bases at V and 4 bases at J, with 17 bases in the middle. There are 16 residues in the CDR3. Here the CDR3 DNA reads TGTGCCAGCAGCTTCGCAGGGTTTCCTGGGGCAGATACGCAGTATTTT. It codes for CASSFAGFPGADTQYF.

This clone was counted a single time. The rearrangement joins TRBV29-1 to TRBJ1-2; unclear D gene. Germline V gene lookup returns CDR1 SQVTM and CDR2 ANQGSEA. V dropped 4 bases and J dropped 3 bases, with 21 bases sitting between them. The CDR3 contains 16 residues. DNA of the CDR3: TGCAGCGTTGTAGCCGCCGGGGAGGTTTCCTACTATGGCTACACCTTC. It yields the protein CSVVAAGEVSYYGYTF.

The chain carries TRBV12-3 or TRBV12-4 and TRBJ1-1; no clear D gene. This CDR3 comprises 13 residues. Trimming shortened V by 5 bases and J by 4 bases, and 11 bases separated the two germline ends. CDR3 nucleotides: TGTGCCAGCAGTAGAACCAGAAGCACTGAAGCTTTCTTT. It codes for CASSRTRSTEAFF.

This clone was seen a single time. The rearrangement links TRBV6-2 or TRBV6-3 to TRBJ2-2; D unclear. CDR1 is MNHEY, CDR2 SVGEGT, per germline. The CDR3 spans 18 residues. The germline V and J ends were trimmed by 6 bases and 0 bases, with 20 bases remaining between them. CDR3: CASSTPPMRRANTGELFF. The CDR3 DNA is TGTGCCAGCAGCACTCCCCCGATGAGGAGAGCGAACACCGGGGAGCTGTTTTTT.